This T cell receptor (beta chain) is from a study of T cell responses to AZD1222 COVID-19 vaccine. Whole-study results and caveats: None of the repertoires were sampled until the peak T cell response had passed. Spike-specific TCR breadth and depth went up after people got two AZD1222 doses. Baseline serostatus was positive in only 5 to 7 AZD1222 recipients. The donor group comprised mostly white British people and more females; the analysis possibly underestimated clonal diversity.

TCRdb keeps only in-frame clones here, not all; method: immunoSEQ multiplex PCR. The sample has 100,000 or so clones; over 75% are singletons. Between the trimmed V and J ends, which lost 6 bases and 8 bases, there was a span of 13 bases. Germline V gives CDR1 LGHNA, CDR2 YNFKEQ. The CDR3 contains 13 residues. Concerning this clone: Its cognate antigen is unknown.

The source is an adult in good health. The J gene is TRBJ1-4, the V gene TRBV4-2; the D is unclear. The input for sequencing was peripheral blood, taken on day 0 of AZD1222 vaccination. This CDR3 reads CASSQFILEKLFF. The DNA of the CDR3 is TGTGCCAGCAGTCAATTTATCTTGGAAAAACTGTTTTTT.